These 32 T cell receptor beta chains were sequenced from one sample in a study of technical replicates of blood from four donors. Sequenced by immunoSEQ multiplex PCR; TCRdb stores in-frame clones only, minus some. Here the sample spans some 90,000 clones, 85% to 95% being singletons. The sample was T cells isolated from PBMCs. These receptors originate from a human donor in good health.

The chain couples TRBV27 to TRBJ2-2, with D perhaps matching TRBD1 (5 bases). V shed 6 bases and J shed 5 bases, with 13 bases lying between them. There are 14 residues in the CDR3. Germline V gene sequence: CDR1 MNHEY, CDR2 SMNVEV (reference sequence). This chain's CDR3 is CASRVGHRTGELFF. The CDR3 coding sequence is TGTGCCAGCAGAGTCGGACATAGAACCGGGGAGCTGTTTTTT.

The chain uses TRBV19 and TRBJ2-1, with 11 bases fitting TRBD2. Germline assignment: CDR1 LNHDA and CDR2 SQIVND (reference sequence). The CDR3 is 15 residues long. V dropped 1 base and J dropped 6; count of bases not matched to a gene: 2. The chain's CDR3 is CASSIVAGGLNEQFF. CDR3 sequence (DNA): TGTGCCAGTAGTATAGTAGCGGGAGGGCTCAATGAGCAGTTCTTC.

The chain joins TRBV7-8 to TRBJ1-1; D is undetermined. Germline V gives CDR1 SGHVS, CDR2 FQNEAQ. This CDR3 has 12 residues. Trimming took off 4 bases at V and 7 bases at J, with 10 bases between the two ends. Here the CDR3 DNA reads TGTGCCAGCAGCTACGGACGGGATGAAGCTTTCTTT. It translates to CASSYGRDEAFF.

The chain combines TRBV29-1 with TRBJ1-1; no clear D. Trimming took 8 bases from V and 0 from J, leaving 13 bases between them. Germline V CDR1 and CDR2: SQVTM, ANQGSEA. The CDR3 extends over 13 amino acids. The CDR3 reads CSNEGGMNTEAFF. CDR3 nucleotides: TGCAGCAATGAGGGCGGCATGAACACTGAAGCTTTCTTT. Filled out from reference TRBV29-1 and TRBJ1-1, the complete variable domain reads SAVISQKPSRDICQRGTSLTIQCQVDSQVTMMFWYRQQPGQSLTLIATANQGSEATYESGFVIDKFPISRPNLTFSTLTVSNMSPEDSSIYLCSNEGGMNTEAFFGQGTRLTVV.

The genes are TRBV2 and TRBJ1-1; D gene unclear. Trimming removed 8 bases at V and 0 bases at J, with 7 bases between. The CDR3 sequence is 12 residues long. From germline, CDR1 is SNHLY and CDR2 FYNNEI. As DNA, the CDR3 is TGTGCCAGCGGAGTTATGAACACTGAAGCTTTCTTT. As protein: CASGVMNTEAFF.

The V gene is TRBV27, the J gene TRBJ2-1, with 8 bases aligning to TRBD2. The germline CDR1 and CDR2 sequences are MNHEY and SMNVEV (reference sequence). This CDR3 has 16 residues. Unmatched junction bases numbered 20, after V lost 6 bases and J lost 13 bases. CDR3 DNA: TGTGCCAGCAGCCGTGCCCCCGAGCGGGAGTTATGTCATCAGTTCTTC. Translated, it gives CASSRAPERELCHQFF.

The chain links TRBV19 to TRBJ2-4; possible D gene TRBD1, 6 bases. The CDR3 has 17 residues. The germline gives CDR1 LNHDA, CDR2 SQIVND (reference sequence). V was trimmed by 6 bases and J by 0 bases, leaving 18 bases between them. CDR3 amino acids: CASSTGQKHIAKNIQYF. The CDR3 bases are TGTGCCAGTAGCACTGGACAGAAGCATATAGCCAAAAACATTCAGTACTTC. The full variable domain, with the rest looked up from reference TRBV19 and TRBJ2-4, is DGGITQSPKYLFRKEGQNVTLSCEQNLNHDAMYWYRQDPGQGLRLIYYSQIVNDFQKGDIAEGYSVSREKKESFPLTVTSAQKNPTAFYLCASSTGQKHIAKNIQYFGAGTRLSVL.

This chain uses TRBV6-5 with TRBJ1-4; D remains ambiguous. Germline CDR1 is MNHEY and CDR2 is SVGAGI. Trimming removed 1 base from V and 5 bases from J, with 2 bases in between. The CDR3 sequence is 12 residues long. CDR3 protein: CASSYLNEKLFF. CDR3 DNA sequence: TGTGCCAGCAGTTACTTAAATGAAAAACTGTTTTTT.

This chain joins TRBV7-9 and TRBJ2-5, with 7 bases that match TRBD1. This CDR3 is built from 14 residues. Trimming removed 6 bases from V and 3 bases from J; junction bases left unmatched: 7. Germline CDR1 reads SEHNR; CDR2 reads FQNEAQ (reference sequence). The CDR3 coding sequence is TGTGCCAGCAGTATGGACAGGCCAAAAGAGACCCAGTACTTC. This encodes CASSMDRPKETQYF.

The gene calls are TRBV4-2 and TRBJ2-2; maybe TRBD1 (5 bases). The CDR3 sequence is 16 residues long. In germline, CDR1 is LGHNA, CDR2 YNFKEQ. Trimming took off 4 bases at V and 2 bases at J, with 14 bases between the two ends. Here the CDR3 reads CASSPQEALNTGELFF. The CDR3 DNA sequence: TGTGCCAGCAGCCCACAGGAAGCCCTTAACACCGGGGAGCTGTTTTTT.

The rearrangement joins TRBV28 to TRBJ2-1; 8 positions match TRBD2. The CDR3 runs to 15 residues. CDR1 and CDR2 (germline): MDHEN, SYDVKM. V lost 2 bases and J lost 4; bases outside the gene matches: 4. The CDR3 loop reads CASSLMGGRYNEQFF. The CDR3 nucleotides are TGTGCCAGCAGTTTAATGGGCGGGAGGTACAATGAGCAGTTCTTC.

The count of this clone is one. V and J are TRBV7-6 and TRBJ2-1; TRBD2 matches 7 bases. Germline loops: CDR1 SGHVS, CDR2 FNYEAQ. Trimming took 1 base from V and 7 from J; bases not matched to a gene: 4. The CDR3 extends over 14 amino acids. This CDR3 is CASSLGGRENEQFF. Here the CDR3 DNA reads TGTGCCAGCAGCTTAGGCGGGAGAGAGAATGAGCAGTTCTTC.

The gene calls are TRBV9 and TRBJ2-7, with D possibly matching TRBD2 (6 bases). Germline loops: CDR1 SGDLS, CDR2 YYNGEE. The CDR3 loop spans 14 amino acids. V lost 3 bases and J lost 2, with 12 bases in between. The CDR3 loop is CASSGSGGPYEQYF. The CDR3 DNA reads as TGTGCCAGCAGCGGTAGCGGTGGACCCTACGAGCAGTACTTC. Variable domain in full (rest from reference TRBV9 and TRBJ2-7): DSGVTQTPKHLITATGQRVTLRCSPRSGDLSVYWYQQSLDQGLQFLIQYYNGEERAKGNILERFSAQQFPDLHSELNLSSLELGDSALYFCASSGSGGPYEQYFGPGTRLTVT.

The chain is built from TRBV5-1 and TRBJ2-3, with D perhaps TRBD1 (6 bases). CDR1 and CDR2 (germline): SGHRS, YFSETQ. Trimming shortened V by 2 bases and J by 3 bases, and 13 bases separated the two germline ends. The CDR3 is made up of 15 amino acids. CDR3 sequence: CASSFIRGETDTQYF. The CDR3 DNA reads as TGCGCCAGCAGCTTTATCAGGGGAGAGACAGATACGCAGTATTTT.

This clone occurred once. The chain employs TRBV6-4 and TRBJ2-1; a weak D match, TRBD1 (5 bases). Germline values: CDR1 MRHNA, CDR2 SNTAGT. Trimming took off 6 bases at V and 7 bases at J, with 13 bases between the two ends. This CDR3 region has 13 residues. The CDR3 DNA sequence: TGTGCCAGCAGCGGTACCAGGGTAAATGAGCAGTTCTTC. Translation gives CASSGTRVNEQFF.

The CDR3 DNA sequence: TGTGCCAGCAGCTCCGTAGCGGGGGCACGCTACGAGCAGTACTTC. Residues: CASSSVAGARYEQYF. The chain recombines TRBV7-2 with TRBJ2-7, with 9 bases matching TRBD2. There are 15 residues in the CDR3. Germline values: CDR1 SGHTA, CDR2 FQGNSA. With 4 bases clipped from V and 3 bases from J, the junction kept 7 bases outside the gene matches.

The chain is built from TRBV6-5 and TRBJ2-3; the D gene is possibly TRBD1 (6 bases). Germline CDR1 is MNHEY and CDR2 is SVGAGI. The V and J ends lost 7 bases and 0 bases respectively, with 8 bases between them. There are 13 residues in the CDR3. CDR3 in amino acids: CASKGQSTDTQYF. CDR3 nucleotides: TGTGCCAGCAAGGGACAAAGCACAGATACGCAGTATTTT.

The chain is built from TRBV15 and TRBJ2-3, with 8 bases identical to TRBD1. Looked up from germline, CDR1 is LNHNV and CDR2 is YYDKDF (reference sequence). V was pared by 0 bases and J by 7 bases, with 9 bases of the junction left unmatched. This CDR3 comprises 16 residues. This CDR3 is CATSRDKGQAPHTQYF. The DNA of the CDR3 is TGTGCCACCAGCAGAGATAAGGGACAGGCCCCACATACGCAGTATTTT.

The chain uses TRBV4-3 and TRBJ2-7, with TRBD1 as a possible D gene (6 bases). Trimming stripped 0 bases from V and 2 bases from J, with 14 bases between. The germline V gene encodes CDR1 LGHNA and CDR2 YSLEER. CDR3 length: 16 amino acids. The CDR3 protein is CASSQDLRGLAYEQYF. CDR3 nucleotide sequence: TGCGCCAGCAGCCAAGATCTCAGGGGCCTCGCCTACGAGCAGTACTTC.

V and J are TRBV19 and TRBJ2-1; D possibly corresponds to TRBD2 (6 bases). From germline, CDR1 is LNHDA and CDR2 SQIVND (reference sequence). The CDR3 consists of 16 residues. The ends were cut back, 2 bases at V and 1 base at J, with 12 bases in the middle. CDR3 residues: CASSIIDSGSYNEQFF. The CDR3 DNA reads as TGTGCCAGTAGTATAATCGATAGCGGTTCCTACAATGAGCAGTTCTTC.

The chain carries TRBV5-8 and TRBJ1-5; TRBD1 matches at 10 bases. The CDR3 runs 17 residues. The V gene end was trimmed by 4 bases and the J gene end by 3 bases; junction bases not matched to a gene: 10. Looked up from germline, CDR1 is SGHTS and CDR2 is YDEGEE. The CDR3 region has the DNA TGTGCCAGCAGCCCCGGGACAGGGGTTGGGAACAATCAGCCCCAGCATTTT. Its translation: CASSPGTGVGNNQPQHF.

This chain connects TRBV7-2 to TRBJ2-7; 9 bases line up with TRBD1. J lost 4 bases, V lost 5 bases, and 12 bases had no gene match. The CDR3 consists of 16 residues. CDR1 and CDR2 (germline): SGHTA, FQGNSA. CDR3: CASSPPDRGLFYEQYF. The CDR3 coding sequence is TGTGCCAGCAGCCCGCCCGACAGGGGGTTATTTTACGAGCAGTACTTC.

The chain is built from TRBV2 and TRBJ2-5; TRBD2 might be the D (6 bases). Trimming left V 11 bases short and J 3 bases short, with 19 bases between. The germline V gene encodes CDR1 SNHLY and CDR2 FYNNEI. This CDR3 region has 14 residues. This chain's CDR3 is CAAYYSGLEETQYF. CDR3 sequence (DNA): TGTGCCGCGTATTATAGCGGTTTGGAAGAGACCCAGTACTTC. Full variable domain (outside the CDR3, taken from reference TRBV2 and TRBJ2-5): EPEVTQTPSHQVTQMGQEVILRCVPISNHLYFYWYRQILGQKVEFLVSFYNNEISEKSEIFDDQFSVERPDGSNFTLKIRSTKLEDSAMYFCAAYYSGLEETQYFGPGTRLLVL.

The chain recombines TRBV10-3 with TRBJ1-1; 7 bases match TRBD1. Looked up from germline, CDR1 is ENHRY and CDR2 is SYGVKD. V was clipped by 4 bases and J by 5 bases; unmatched bases: 10. This CDR3 has 15 residues. CDR3 nucleotide sequence: TGTGCCATCAGTGGGGGAGACAGGGAGGTGACTGAAGCTTTCTTT. Its translation is CAISGGDREVTEAFF.

The genes are TRBV19 and TRBJ1-1; D unclear. This CDR3 is 13 amino acids long. Trimming left V 4 bases short and J 2 bases short, with 8 bases between. CDR1 and CDR2 from the germline V gene are LNHDA and SQIVND (reference sequence). The CDR3 here is CASSNPSNTEAFF. The CDR3 DNA follows: TGTGCCAGTAGTAACCCCAGTAACACTGAAGCTTTCTTT.

This clone was seen just once. In nucleotides, the CDR3 is TGTGCCAGTAGTATCAAAGGGGAAAAGTATGGCTACACCTTC. This sequence encodes CASSIKGEKYGYTF. The chain has TRBV19 and TRBJ1-2; maybe TRBD1 (5 bases). The CDR3 contains 14 residues. Trimming removed 3 bases from V and 5 bases from J, with 13 bases in between. The germline CDR1 and CDR2 sequences are LNHDA and SQIVND (reference sequence).

With regard to this clone: At the DNA level, this CDR3 is encoded by other sequences in the same sample as well. The rearrangement joins TRBV4-3 to TRBJ2-5; 12 bases agree with TRBD2. Germline-derived CDR1 and CDR2 are LGHNA and YSLEER. This CDR3 has 18 amino acids. Germline trimming cut 0 bases from V and 1 base from J; bases unmatched to any gene: 6. For the CDR3, the DNA is TGCGCCAGCAGCCAAGATGGGCTAGCGGGAGGGACCCAAGAGACCCAGTACTTC. Its protein is CASSQDGLAGGTQETQYF.

The gene calls are TRBV7-3 and TRBJ1-2; D not certain. CDR3 size: 12 residues. Trimming removed 2 bases from V and 3 bases from J, with 4 bases in between. Per germline, CDR1 SGHTA and CDR2 FQGTGA. The CDR3 spells CASSLQDYGYTF. Here the CDR3 DNA reads TGTGCCAGCAGCTTACAGGACTATGGCTACACCTTC.

The chain combines TRBV4-2 with TRBJ1-2, with a tentative D call TRBD1 (5 bases). The germline gives CDR1 LGHNA, CDR2 YNFKEQ. The CDR3 consists of 13 residues. V was trimmed by 4 bases and J by 8 bases, leaving 14 bases between them. The CDR3 loop reads CASSLSRVGGYTF. The CDR3 nucleotides read TGTGCCAGCAGCCTGTCCAGGGTCGGAGGCTACACCTTC.

CDR3 nucleotide sequence: TGTGCCAGCAGTCCACCCGGGACAGGGCTAAACACCGGGGAGCTGTTTTTT. It specifies CASSPPGTGLNTGELFF. The genes are TRBV4-2 and TRBJ2-2, with TRBD1 matching over 9 bases. The V gene's germline CDR1 is LGHNA and CDR2 YNFKEQ. The CDR3 runs 17 residues. V lost 6 bases and J lost 2; bases outside the gene matches: 10.

The chain recombines TRBV9 with TRBJ2-5; 13 bases are shared with TRBD2. From germline, CDR1 is SGDLS and CDR2 YYNGEE. J gave up 2 bases and V 0 bases, and 7 bases lay outside the gene matches. The CDR3 sequence is 18 residues long. CDR3 bases: TGTGCCAGCAGCGTAGCACTAGCGGGAGGGCCAGAGCAAGAGACCCAGTACTTC. Translation gives CASSVALAGGPEQETQYF.

The chain couples TRBV30 to TRBJ2-7; possible D gene TRBD2, 5 bases. The CDR3 is 15 residues long. The V gene lost 0 bases and the J gene lost 3 bases, with 15 bases spanning the gap. CDR1 is GTSNPN, CDR2 SVGIG, per germline (reference sequence). The CDR3 sequence: CAWSVGLAYSYEQYF. The CDR3 bases are TGTGCCTGGAGTGTAGGGCTAGCATACAGCTACGAGCAGTACTTC. Complete variable domain (other parts from reference TRBV30 and TRBJ2-7): SQTIHQWPATLVQPVGSPLSLECTVEGTSNPNLYWYRQAAGRGLQLLFYSVGIGQISSEVPQNLSASRPQDRQFILSSKKLLLSDSGFYLCAWSVGLAYSYEQYFGPGTRLTVT.